The rows below give T cell receptor beta chains drawn from one sample of a study of CD8 T cells in ankylosing spondylitis. TCRdb processed the 5' RACE reads anew with MiXCR; each CDR3 protein has one entry. The table includes some 450,000 distinct CDR3 sequences, about a sixth detected once. The sequencing input was blood, either unsorted or a sorted T cell fraction (not recorded which). These receptors were obtained from a male donor with ankylosing spondylitis. CDR3s leave out the opening cysteine and the closing phenylalanine or tryptophan.

j_gene: TRBJ1-3
v_gene: TRBV18
CDR3aa: ASSPLDSWDTIY

j_gene: TRBJ2-3
v_gene: TRBV12-3/TRBV12-4
CDR3aa: ASSFRRSGTDTQY

j_gene: TRBJ1-1
v_gene: TRBV3-1
CDR3aa: ASRTSRDANTEAF

j_gene: TRBJ2-7
v_gene: TRBV5-1
CDR3aa: ASSFGQGPYEQY

j_gene: TRBJ2-5
v_gene: TRBV21-1
CDR3aa: ASSKFMREQGDESQY

j_gene: TRBJ1-5
v_gene: TRBV2
CDR3aa: ATNSVANQPQH

j_gene: TRBJ1-2
v_gene: TRBV12-3/TRBV12-4
CDR3aa: ASSLGQGDNYGYT

j_gene: TRBJ2-7
v_gene: TRBV5-1
CDR3aa: ASSLEGNEQY

j_gene: TRBJ1-5
v_gene: TRBV7-9
CDR3aa: ASISPGVNQPQH

j_gene: TRBJ2-1
v_gene: TRBV29-1
CDR3aa: SVEQGARGEQF

j_gene: TRBJ2-7
v_gene: TRBV5-1
CDR3aa: ASSPDRSIYEQY

j_gene: TRBJ1-2
v_gene: TRBV20-1
CDR3aa: SASLGTRGYGYT

j_gene: TRBJ1-5
v_gene: TRBV2
CDR3aa: ASSVRGDSNQPQH

j_gene: TRBJ2-6
v_gene: TRBV4-1
CDR3aa: ASSQDQGLAGVGGANVLT

j_gene: TRBJ1-1
v_gene: TRBV6-2/TRBV6-3
CDR3aa: ASSYTAKNTEAF

j_gene: TRBJ2-1
v_gene: TRBV29-1
CDR3aa: SVAKFNEQF

j_gene: TRBJ1-1
v_gene: TRBV29-1
CDR3aa: SVKWNRGTEAF

j_gene: TRBJ2-3
v_gene: TRBV5-1
CDR3aa: ASSLTGRTSTDTQY

j_gene: TRBJ2-7
v_gene: TRBV12-3/TRBV12-4
CDR3aa: ASSLVQRPRDEQY

j_gene: TRBJ1-3
v_gene: TRBV7-2
CDR3aa: ASSLERLFSGNTIY

j_gene: TRBJ1-3
v_gene: TRBV10-3
CDR3aa: AISEGQGDTIY

j_gene: TRBJ1-1
v_gene: TRBV25-1
CDR3aa: ASGWNGKNTEAF

j_gene: TRBJ2-1
v_gene: TRBV2
CDR3aa: ASSQTSPNEQF

j_gene: TRBJ1-4
v_gene: TRBV12-3/TRBV12-4
CDR3aa: ASSRHEKLF

j_gene: TRBJ1-5
v_gene: TRBV30
CDR3aa: AWTRAYNQPQH

j_gene: TRBJ2-1
v_gene: TRBV6-2/TRBV6-3
CDR3aa: ASISGGPPNNEQF

j_gene: TRBJ2-6
v_gene: TRBV6-6
CDR3aa: ASSTHRTLVLT

j_gene: TRBJ2-7
v_gene: TRBV7-3
CDR3aa: ASSPSGKVNEQY